This entry is about one TCR beta chain. Its antigen is not known. Data came from immunoSEQ multiplex PCR; TCRdb stores just in-frame clones and leaves some out. Among about 30,000 clones listed, approximately 80% were seen once. As to time point: cycle 4 day 1 (C4D1), after 6 weeks of nivolumab. Each and every patient relapsed after autologous stem cell transplantation, and patients got differing brentuximab vedotin exposure. Purified CD4+ T cells were obtained from thawed PBMCs through magnetic negative selection. The data stem from a study of PD-1 blockade in classical Hodgkin lymphoma. Study-level information: Intravenous delivery of nivolumab at 3 mg/kg to patients occurred every 2 weeks.

V dropped 3 bases and J dropped 7; count of bases not matched to a gene: 8. The CDR3 is 15 amino acids. From germline, CDR1 is SGHRS and CDR2 YFSETQ. Study outcomes and limitations: Reported baseline diversity: healthy donors highest, relapsed/refractory patients lowest. Later analyses included only patients treated at least 1 year post-ASCT.

The chain links TRBV5-1 to TRBJ1-1; 11 positions match TRBD1. The clonotype comes from a human donor with classical Hodgkin lymphoma. Sequenced material: CD4+ T cells from blood, taken before the fourth cycle of nivolumab. The chain's CDR3 is CASSSTGTGGGEAFF. DNA for the CDR3: TGCGCCAGCAGCTCAACCGGGACAGGGGGAGGTGAAGCTTTCTTT.